These 23 T cell receptor beta chains were sequenced from one sample in a study of PD-1 blockade in classical Hodgkin lymphoma. All patients relapsed after autologous stem cell transplantation, and brentuximab vedotin exposure varied. Clones were sequenced by immunoSEQ multiplex PCR, and TCRdb holds only the in-frame ones, with some missing. This table has around 30,000 clones, about two thirds appearing once. This specimen was peripheral blood mononuclear cells (PBMCs), taken before the second cycle of nivolumab. These receptors all come from a human donor with classical Hodgkin lymphoma.

The rearrangement links TRBV5-4 to TRBJ2-1, with D unclear. Between the trimmed V and J ends, which lost 2 bases and 6 bases, there was a span of 6 bases. Per germline, CDR1 SGHNT and CDR2 YYREEE (reference sequence). This CDR3 region has 12 residues. CDR3 coding DNA: TGTGCCAGCAGCTTCGATGCCAATGAGCAGTTCTTC. Translating it yields CASSFDANEQFF.

The chain links TRBV5-1 to TRBJ2-2; 9 nucleotides align to TRBD1. Germline CDR1 reads SGHRS; CDR2 reads YFSETQ. The CDR3 is 15 amino acids. V shed 4 bases and J 6 bases; nucleotides not matched to a gene: 7. The CDR3 sequence is CASSTDRGLPGELFF. The CDR3 DNA sequence: TGCGCCAGCAGCACCGACAGGGGGTTACCCGGGGAGCTGTTTTTT.

The J gene is TRBJ1-6, the V gene TRBV5-1; perhaps TRBD1 as D (6 bases). CDR3 length: 14 residues. V lost 4 bases to trimming and J lost 8 bases, with 13 bases between them. The V gene's germline CDR1 is SGHRS and CDR2 YFSETQ. Written as DNA, the CDR3 is TGCGCCAGCAGCATCGGACAGCCGGATTCACCCCTCCACTTT. Protein sequence: CASSIGQPDSPLHF.

The chain couples TRBV2 to TRBJ2-7; TRBD2 agrees at 10 bases. The CDR3 runs 14 residues. Looked up from germline, CDR1 is SNHLY and CDR2 is FYNNEI. V shed 8 bases, J shed 6 bases, and the junction held 10 bases outside the gene matches. The CDR3 loop reads CASGGLAGEAEQYV. DNA of the CDR3: TGTGCCAGCGGAGGGCTAGCGGGGGAAGCCGAGCAGTACGTC.

The rearrangement links TRBV10-3 to TRBJ1-1; D gene ambiguous. Trimming left V 7 bases short and J 1 base short, with 7 bases between. Germline V gene lookup returns CDR1 ENHRY and CDR2 SYGVKD. The CDR3 covers 12 residues. The CDR3, as DNA: TGTGCCATCAAAGGGTGGAACACTGAAGCTTTCTTT. Protein sequence: CAIKGWNTEAFF.

This rearrangement joins TRBV12-2 to TRBJ2-3; no check of the table's D call, TRBD1, against the DNA was made. TRBV12-2 corresponds to a pseudogene. The CDR3 extends over 16 amino acids. CDR3: CASRLAWDRGTDTQYF. The CDR3 coding sequence is TGTGCAAGTCGCTTAGCGTGGGACAGGGGCACAGATACGCAGTATTTT.

CDR3 DNA sequence: TGTGCCAGCAAGGAGCTGTCTATGGCAAACTATGGCTACACCTTC. Protein sequence: CASKELSMANYGYTF. The rearrangement joins TRBV6-1 to TRBJ1-2; D is unresolved. Germline assignment: CDR1 MNHNS and CDR2 SASEGT. CDR3 length equals 15 residues. Deletions cut 7 bases from V and 2 bases from J, with 17 bases between.

This clone was counted once. J is TRBJ2-7 and V is TRBV10-2; possibly TRBD2 for D (6 bases). The CDR3 spans 13 residues. CDR1 and CDR2 (germline): WSHSY, SAAADI. V was clipped by 4 bases and J by 4 bases, with 11 bases between them. CDR3 loop: CASSAGVTYEQYV. The DNA of the CDR3 is TGCGCCAGCAGTGCGGGGGTAACGTACGAGCAGTACGTC.

This clone was counted a few times. The V gene is TRBV11-2, the J gene TRBJ1-1; D perhaps matches TRBD1 (6 bases). The CDR3 totals 14 residues. From germline, CDR1 is SGHAT and CDR2 FQNNGV. V gave up 5 bases and J gave up 6 bases, with 16 bases separating them. The CDR3 region has the DNA TGTGCCAGCAGCCACGGGACATCCAACTCTGAAGCTTTCTTT. This codes for CASSHGTSNSEAFF.

This clone was seen repeatedly, ten times or more. The rearrangement joins TRBV5-1 to TRBJ2-5; no clear D. The CDR3 consists of 11 residues. Germline-derived CDR1 and CDR2 are SGHRS and YFSETQ. V lost 2 bases and J 4 bases, leaving 3 bases between the germline ends. The CDR3 loop reads CASSFGETQYF. The CDR3 nucleotides are TGCGCCAGCAGCTTTGGAGAGACCCAGTACTTC.

This chain uses TRBV6-5 with TRBJ2-7; D possibly corresponds to TRBD2 (6 bases). The DNA end favors TRBJ2-5, so the J call may be wrong. CDR1 is MNHEY, CDR2 SVGAGI, per germline. This CDR3 has 14 amino acids. The chain's CDR3 is CASSYTGGWETQYF. CDR3 in DNA: TGTGCCAGCAGTTACACCGGGGGATGGGAGACCCAGTACTTC.

The J gene is TRBJ2-5, the V gene TRBV5-6; the match to TRBD2 covers 11 bases. This CDR3 contains 15 residues. The germline V gene encodes CDR1 SGHDT and CDR2 YYEEEE. The V and J ends lost 0 bases and 4 bases, in that order; junction bases with no gene match: 2. The CDR3 DNA reads TGTGCCAGCAGCTTGGTAGCGGGGGGGACAGAGACCCAGTACTTC. Its translation: CASSLVAGGTETQYF.

V and J are TRBV7-3 and TRBJ1-2; a possible D gene is TRBD1 (6 bases). The CDR3 runs to 12 residues. Trimming removed 5 bases at V and 5 bases at J, with 9 bases between. CDR1 is SGHTA, CDR2 FQGTGA, per germline. The CDR3 region has the DNA TGTGCCAGCAGCCAAAGGGGGTATGGCTACACCTTC. Translation: CASSQRGYGYTF.

The CDR3 nucleotides read TGTGCCAGCAGCTGGGGGACAGGGGGCTATGGCTACACCTTC. Its translation is CASSWGTGGYGYTF. The chain uses TRBV5-4 and TRBJ1-2; 11 bases agree with TRBD1. Germline CDR1 and CDR2: SGHNT and YYREEE (reference sequence). The CDR3 spans 14 residues. Germline trimming cut 3 bases from V and 4 bases from J; bases unmatched to any gene: 2.

This chain uses TRBV28 with TRBJ1-1, with D uncertain. The CDR3 length is 12 residues. Trimming shortened V by 5 bases and J by 7 bases, and 11 bases separated the two germline ends. Germline values: CDR1 MDHEN, CDR2 SYDVKM. The CDR3 protein is CASSGSINEAFF. CDR3 DNA: TGTGCCAGCAGTGGGAGTATAAATGAAGCTTTCTTT.

This sequence joins TRBV5-8 and TRBJ2-3, with D maybe TRBD2 (7 bases). V lost 2 bases, J lost 2 bases, and 9 bases lay in between. Germline V gives CDR1 SGHTS, CDR2 YDEGEE. The CDR3 sequence is 14 residues long. CDR3 amino acids: CASSLGGATDTQYF. The CDR3 DNA follows: TGTGCCAGCAGCTTAGGGGGGGCCACAGATACGCAGTATTTT. Combining the CDR3 with reference TRBV5-8 and TRBJ2-3 gives the whole variable domain EAGVTQSPTHLIKTRGQQATLRCSPISGHTSVYWYQQALGLGLQFLLWYDEGEERNRGNFPPRFSGRQFPNYSSELNVNALELEDSALYLCASSLGGATDTQYFGPGTRLTVL.

The chain combines TRBV5-1 with TRBJ1-1; 12 bases line up with TRBD1. Germline V gives CDR1 SGHRS, CDR2 YFSETQ. This CDR3 comprises 17 residues. Unmatched junction bases numbered 7, after V lost 4 bases and J lost 0 bases. The CDR3 protein is CASSPRDRGLLNTEAFF. The CDR3 DNA reads as TGCGCCAGCAGCCCTAGGGACAGGGGGCTATTGAACACTGAAGCTTTCTTT.

This clone was found a few times. The chain couples TRBV5-1 to TRBJ1-1; 7 bases line up with TRBD1. V lost 0 bases, J lost 2 bases, and 25 bases stayed unmatched. Germline CDR1 SGHRS, CDR2 YFSETQ. The length of the CDR3 is 22 residues. The CDR3 sequence: CASSLVPNRGFGGQRANTEAFF. CDR3 nucleotides: TGCGCCAGCAGCTTGGTACCCAACAGGGGTTTCGGGGGACAAAGAGCCAACACTGAAGCTTTCTTT.

This chain joins TRBV20-1 and TRBJ1-2; no clear D gene. Trimming pared 5 bases from V and 6 bases from J, leaving 7 bases between. Germline V lookup: CDR1 DFQATT, CDR2 SNEGSKA (reference sequence). The CDR3 length is 10 residues. CDR3 loop: CSASGNGYTF. CDR3 in DNA: TGCAGTGCTTCGGGGAATGGCTACACCTTC.

This chain connects TRBV2 to TRBJ2-3; no firm D call. Germline V gives CDR1 SNHLY, CDR2 FYNNEI. The CDR3 is made up of 14 amino acids. The ends were cut back, 5 bases at V and 2 bases at J, with 11 bases in the middle. The CDR3 DNA is TGTGCCAGCAGTTGGACGGCCGTCACAGATACGCAGTATTTT. Encoded protein: CASSWTAVTDTQYF.

The CDR3 reads CASSVRGLDGYTF. DNA for the CDR3: TGTGCCAGCAGCGTCAGGGGGTTGGATGGCTACACCTTC. The chain joins TRBV7-6 to TRBJ1-2, with TRBD1 matching 7 bases. The CDR3 spans 13 residues. Germline values: CDR1 SGHVS, CDR2 FNYEAQ. V was pared by 5 bases and J by 6 bases, with 6 bases of the junction left unmatched.

This chain joins TRBV5-1 and TRBJ2-5, with D possibly being TRBD1 or TRBD2 (5 bases each). The J call is uncertain, as TRBJ2-7 better fits the DNA end. The germline V gene has CDR1 SGHRS and CDR2 YFSETQ. The CDR3 is made up of 13 amino acids. CDR3 loop: CASRGDGAYEQYF. As DNA, the CDR3 is TGCGCCAGCAGGGGGGACGGGGCCTACGAGCAGTACTTC.

The J gene is TRBJ1-1, the V gene TRBV7-9; D remains ambiguous. Germline V lookup: CDR1 SEHNR, CDR2 FQNEAQ (reference sequence). The CDR3 is made up of 15 amino acids. V lost 1 base and J 0 bases, leaving 9 bases between the germline ends. The CDR3 sequence is CASSLGSVMNTEAFF. CDR3 coding DNA: TGTGCCAGCAGCTTAGGTTCCGTTATGAACACTGAAGCTTTCTTT.